This note documents a single T cell receptor (beta chain) sequence. TCRdb's copy holds only in-frame clones and misses some; the assay was immunoSEQ multiplex PCR. The data hold around 100,000 clones, with about 95% observed a single time. Trimming took off 4 bases at V and 2 bases at J, with 10 bases between the two ends. Germline assignment: CDR1 LNHDA and CDR2 SQIVND (reference sequence). The CDR3 runs to 14 residues. This entry comes from a study of siplizumab effects on memory and regulatory T cells. The material sequenced was non-Treg CD4+ T cells sorted from blood. The rearrangement uses TRBV19 and TRBJ2-3, with a possible D match to TRBD2 (6 bases). The sequence was obtained from a human donor in good health. CDR3 in DNA: TGTGCCAGTAGTAGCGGGGTCACCACAGATACGCAGTATTTT. Protein: CASSSGVTTDTQYF.